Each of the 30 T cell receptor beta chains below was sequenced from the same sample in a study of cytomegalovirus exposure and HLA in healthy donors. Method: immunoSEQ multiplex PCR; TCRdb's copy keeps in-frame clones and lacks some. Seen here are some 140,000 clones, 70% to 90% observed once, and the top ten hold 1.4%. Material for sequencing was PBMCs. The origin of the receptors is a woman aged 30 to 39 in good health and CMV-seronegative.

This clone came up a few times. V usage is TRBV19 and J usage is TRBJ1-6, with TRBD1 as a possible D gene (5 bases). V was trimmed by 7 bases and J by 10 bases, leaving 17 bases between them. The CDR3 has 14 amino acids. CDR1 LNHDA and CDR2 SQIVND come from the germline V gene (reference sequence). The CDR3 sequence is CASNRQMGQSPLHF. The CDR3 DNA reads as TGTGCCAGTAACCGACAGATGGGTCAGTCACCCCTCCACTTT. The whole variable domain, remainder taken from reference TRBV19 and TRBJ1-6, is DGGITQSPKYLFRKEGQNVTLSCEQNLNHDAMYWYRQDPGQGLRLIYYSQIVNDFQKGDIAEGYSVSREKKESFPLTVTSAQKNPTAFYLCASNRQMGQSPLHFGNGTRLTVT.

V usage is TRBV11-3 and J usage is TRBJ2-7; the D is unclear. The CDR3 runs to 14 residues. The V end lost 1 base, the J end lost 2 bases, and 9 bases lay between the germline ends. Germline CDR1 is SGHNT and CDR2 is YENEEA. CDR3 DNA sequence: TGTGCCAGCAGCTTAGGAGGTTCTACCTACGAGCAGTACTTC. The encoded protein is CASSLGGSTYEQYF.

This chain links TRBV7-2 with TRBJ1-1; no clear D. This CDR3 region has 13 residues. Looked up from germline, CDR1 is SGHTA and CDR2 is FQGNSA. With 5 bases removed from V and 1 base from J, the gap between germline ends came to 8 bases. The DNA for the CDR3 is TGTGCCAGCAGCCGCTCAGGGAACACTGAAGCTTTCTTT. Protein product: CASSRSGNTEAFF.

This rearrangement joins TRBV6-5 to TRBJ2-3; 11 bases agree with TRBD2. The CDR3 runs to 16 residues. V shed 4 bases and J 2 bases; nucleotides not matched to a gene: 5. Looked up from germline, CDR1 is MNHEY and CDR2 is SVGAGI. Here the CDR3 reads CASSSPLAGDTDTQYF. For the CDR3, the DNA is TGTGCCAGCAGTTCCCCACTAGCGGGGGACACAGATACGCAGTATTTT.

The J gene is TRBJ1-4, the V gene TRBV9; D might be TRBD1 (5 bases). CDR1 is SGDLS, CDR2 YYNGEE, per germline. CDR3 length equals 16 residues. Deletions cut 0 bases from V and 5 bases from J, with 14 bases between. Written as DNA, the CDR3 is TGTGCCAGCAGCGTAGAATCCGGCAGGGTCAATGAAAAACTGTTTTTT. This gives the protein CASSVESGRVNEKLFF.

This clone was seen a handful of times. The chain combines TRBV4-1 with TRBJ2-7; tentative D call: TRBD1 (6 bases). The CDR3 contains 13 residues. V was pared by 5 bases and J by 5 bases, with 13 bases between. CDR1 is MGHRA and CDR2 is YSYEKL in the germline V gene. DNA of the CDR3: TGCGCCAGCAGCGAGGACAGAGCTCACGAGCAGTACTTC. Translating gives CASSEDRAHEQYF.

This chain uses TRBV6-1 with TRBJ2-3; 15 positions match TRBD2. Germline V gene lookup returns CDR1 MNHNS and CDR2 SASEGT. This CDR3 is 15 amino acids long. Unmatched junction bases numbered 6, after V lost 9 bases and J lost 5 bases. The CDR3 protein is CASGLAGGHVDTQYF. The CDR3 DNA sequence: TGTGCCAGTGGACTAGCGGGGGGGCACGTAGATACGCAGTATTTT.

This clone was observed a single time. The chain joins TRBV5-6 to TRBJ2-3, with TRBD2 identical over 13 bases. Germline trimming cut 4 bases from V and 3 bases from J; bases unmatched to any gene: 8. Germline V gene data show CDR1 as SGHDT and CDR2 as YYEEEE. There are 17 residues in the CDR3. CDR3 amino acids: CASSLGLAGEVTDTQYF. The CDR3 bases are TGTGCCAGCAGCCTAGGACTAGCGGGGGAAGTAACAGATACGCAGTATTTT.

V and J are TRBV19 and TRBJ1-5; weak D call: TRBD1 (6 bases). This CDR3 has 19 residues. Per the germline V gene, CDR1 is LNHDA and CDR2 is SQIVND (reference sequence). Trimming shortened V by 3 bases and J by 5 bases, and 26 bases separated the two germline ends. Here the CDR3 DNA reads TGTGCCAGTAGTATTGAGCGCGGGGGGCGTTTTTCTGTCTATCAGCCCCAGCATTTT. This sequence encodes CASSIERGGRFSVYQPQHF.

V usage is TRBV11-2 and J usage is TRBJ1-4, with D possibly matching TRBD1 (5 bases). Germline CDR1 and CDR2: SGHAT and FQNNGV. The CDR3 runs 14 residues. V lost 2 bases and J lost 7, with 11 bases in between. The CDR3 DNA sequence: TGTGCCAGCAGCTTACAGGGATGGAGTGAAAAACTGTTTTTT. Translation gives CASSLQGWSEKLFF.

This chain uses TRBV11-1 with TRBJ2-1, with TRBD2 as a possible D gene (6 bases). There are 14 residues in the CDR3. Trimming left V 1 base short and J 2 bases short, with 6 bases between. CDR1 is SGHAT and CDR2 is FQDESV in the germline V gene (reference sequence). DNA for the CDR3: TGTGCCAGCAGCTTAGGGGGGGCCTACAATGAGCAGTTCTTC. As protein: CASSLGGAYNEQFF.

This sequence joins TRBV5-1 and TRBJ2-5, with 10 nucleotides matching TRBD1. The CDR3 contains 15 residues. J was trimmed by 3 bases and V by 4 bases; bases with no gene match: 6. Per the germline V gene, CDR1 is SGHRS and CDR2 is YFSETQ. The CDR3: CASSRDRGGEETQYF. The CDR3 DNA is TGCGCCAGCAGCCGGGACAGGGGAGGAGAAGAGACCCAGTACTTC.

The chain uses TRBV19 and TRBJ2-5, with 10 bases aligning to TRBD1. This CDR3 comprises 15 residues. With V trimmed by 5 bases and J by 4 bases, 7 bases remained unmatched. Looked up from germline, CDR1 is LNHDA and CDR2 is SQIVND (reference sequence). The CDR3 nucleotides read TGTGCCAGTAGTCCAGACAGGGGGCCGGGAGAGACCCAGTACTTC. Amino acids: CASSPDRGPGETQYF. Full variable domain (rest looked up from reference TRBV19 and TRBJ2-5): DGGITQSPKYLFRKEGQNVTLSCEQNLNHDAMYWYRQDPGQGLRLIYYSQIVNDFQKGDIAEGYSVSREKKESFPLTVTSAQKNPTAFYLCASSPDRGPGETQYFGPGTRLLVL.

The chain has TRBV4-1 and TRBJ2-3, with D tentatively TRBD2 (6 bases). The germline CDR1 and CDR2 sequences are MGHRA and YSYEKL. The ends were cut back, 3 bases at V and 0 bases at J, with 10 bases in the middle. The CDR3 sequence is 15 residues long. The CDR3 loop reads CASSHPGTSTDTQYF. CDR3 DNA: TGCGCCAGCAGCCACCCTGGGACTAGCACAGATACGCAGTATTTT.

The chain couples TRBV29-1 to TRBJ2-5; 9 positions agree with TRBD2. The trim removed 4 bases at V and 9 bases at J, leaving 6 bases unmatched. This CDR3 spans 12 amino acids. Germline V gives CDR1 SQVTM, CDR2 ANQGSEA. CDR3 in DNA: TGCAGCGTTGCCTGGCGGGGGGGGGCCCAGTACTTC. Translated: CSVAWRGGAQYF.

The CDR3 loop reads CASSRPRDRGFEQYF. The CDR3 DNA follows: TGTGCCAGCAGTCGCCCCCGGGACAGGGGCTTCGAGCAGTACTTC. The chain carries TRBV28 and TRBJ2-7, with 10 nucleotides matching TRBD1. With 5 bases clipped from V and 6 bases from J, the junction kept 10 bases outside the gene matches. Germline V gene sequence: CDR1 MDHEN, CDR2 SYDVKM. The CDR3 spans 15 residues.

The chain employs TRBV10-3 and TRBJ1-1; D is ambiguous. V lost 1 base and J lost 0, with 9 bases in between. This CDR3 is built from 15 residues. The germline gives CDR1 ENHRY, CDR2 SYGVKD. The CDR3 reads CAISEYLDMNTEAFF. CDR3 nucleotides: TGTGCCATCAGTGAGTACTTAGATATGAACACTGAAGCTTTCTTT.

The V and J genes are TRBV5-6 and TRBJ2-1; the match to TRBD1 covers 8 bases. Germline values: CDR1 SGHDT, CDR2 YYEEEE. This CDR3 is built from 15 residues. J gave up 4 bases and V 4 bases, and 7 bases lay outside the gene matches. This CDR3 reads CASSHYRDRYNEQFF. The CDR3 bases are TGTGCCAGCAGCCACTACCGGGACAGGTACAATGAGCAGTTCTTC. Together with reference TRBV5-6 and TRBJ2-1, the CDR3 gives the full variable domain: DAGVTQSPTHLIKTRGQQVTLRCSPKSGHDTVSWYQQALGQGPQFIFQYYEEEERQRGNFPDRFSGHQFPNYSSELNVNALLLGDSALYLCASSHYRDRYNEQFFGPGTRLTVL.

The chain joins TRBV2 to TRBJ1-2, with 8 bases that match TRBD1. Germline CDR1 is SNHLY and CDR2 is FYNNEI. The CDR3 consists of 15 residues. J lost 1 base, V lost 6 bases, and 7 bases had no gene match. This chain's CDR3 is CASSAGTGINYGYTF. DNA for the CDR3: TGTGCCAGCAGCGCCGGGACAGGTATTAACTATGGCTACACCTTC.

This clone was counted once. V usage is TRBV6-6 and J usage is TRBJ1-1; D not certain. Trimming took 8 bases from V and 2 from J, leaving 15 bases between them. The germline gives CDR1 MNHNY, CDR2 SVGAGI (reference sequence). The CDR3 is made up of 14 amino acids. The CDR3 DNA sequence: TGTGCCAGCCGTACGGAACAGTCTAACACTGAAGCTTTCTTT. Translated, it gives CASRTEQSNTEAFF.

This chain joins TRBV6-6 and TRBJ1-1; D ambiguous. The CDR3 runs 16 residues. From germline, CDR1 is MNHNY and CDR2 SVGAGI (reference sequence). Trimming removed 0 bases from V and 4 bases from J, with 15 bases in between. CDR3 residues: CASSYSVRSKATEAFF. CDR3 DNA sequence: TGTGCCAGCAGTTACTCGGTACGGAGCAAAGCCACTGAAGCTTTCTTT.

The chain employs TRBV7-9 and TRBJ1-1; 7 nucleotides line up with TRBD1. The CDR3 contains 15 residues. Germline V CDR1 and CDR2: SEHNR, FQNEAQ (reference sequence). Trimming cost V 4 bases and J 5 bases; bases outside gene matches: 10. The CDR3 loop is CASSSGAQGGTEAFF. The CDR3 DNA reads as TGTGCCAGCAGCTCAGGGGCTCAGGGGGGAACTGAAGCTTTCTTT.

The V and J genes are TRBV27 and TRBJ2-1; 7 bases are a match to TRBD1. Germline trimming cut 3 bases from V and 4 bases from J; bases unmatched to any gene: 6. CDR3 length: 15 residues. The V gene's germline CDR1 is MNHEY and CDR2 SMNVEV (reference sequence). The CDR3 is CASSFLGTEYNEQFF. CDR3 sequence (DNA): TGTGCCAGCAGTTTTCTAGGGACAGAGTACAATGAGCAGTTCTTC.

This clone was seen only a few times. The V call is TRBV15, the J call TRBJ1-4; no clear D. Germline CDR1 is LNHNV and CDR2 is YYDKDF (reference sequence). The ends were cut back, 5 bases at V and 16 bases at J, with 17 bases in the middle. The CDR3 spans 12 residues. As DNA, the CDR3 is TGTGCCACCAGCCAAACTAATGAACGTCGGTTTTTT. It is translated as CATSQTNERRFF.

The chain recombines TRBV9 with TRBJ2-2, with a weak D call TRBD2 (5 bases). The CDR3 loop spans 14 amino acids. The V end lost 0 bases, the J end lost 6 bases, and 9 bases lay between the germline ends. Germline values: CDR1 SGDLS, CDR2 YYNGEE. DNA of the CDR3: TGTGCCAGCAGCGTAGTCGGGGATTCCGGGGAGCTGTTTTTT. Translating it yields CASSVVGDSGELFF.

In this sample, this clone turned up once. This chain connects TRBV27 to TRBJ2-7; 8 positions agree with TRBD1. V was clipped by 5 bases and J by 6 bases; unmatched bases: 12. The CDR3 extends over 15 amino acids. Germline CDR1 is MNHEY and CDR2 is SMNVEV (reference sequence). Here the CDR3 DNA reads TGTGCCAGCAGTCCAACCGGGACAGGACTCCGCGAGCAGTACTTC. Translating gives CASSPTGTGLREQYF.

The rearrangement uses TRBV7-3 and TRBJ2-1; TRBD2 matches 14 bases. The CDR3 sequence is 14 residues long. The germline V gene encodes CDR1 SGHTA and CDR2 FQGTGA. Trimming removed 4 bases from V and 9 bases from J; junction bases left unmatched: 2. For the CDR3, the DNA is TGTGCCAGCAGCTCGGGACTAGCGGGGGCTGAGCAGTTCTTC. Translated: CASSSGLAGAEQFF.

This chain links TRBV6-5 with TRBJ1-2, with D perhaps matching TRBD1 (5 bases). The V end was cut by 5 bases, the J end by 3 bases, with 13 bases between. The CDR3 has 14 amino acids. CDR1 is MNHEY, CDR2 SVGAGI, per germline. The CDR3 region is CASSVDRVYYGYTF. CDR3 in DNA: TGTGCCAGCAGTGTAGACAGAGTCTACTATGGCTACACCTTC.

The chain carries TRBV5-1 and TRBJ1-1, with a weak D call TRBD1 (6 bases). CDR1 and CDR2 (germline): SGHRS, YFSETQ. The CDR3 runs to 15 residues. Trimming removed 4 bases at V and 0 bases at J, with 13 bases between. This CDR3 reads CASSMTGSMNTEAFF. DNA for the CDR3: TGCGCCAGCAGCATGACAGGTTCTATGAACACTGAAGCTTTCTTT.

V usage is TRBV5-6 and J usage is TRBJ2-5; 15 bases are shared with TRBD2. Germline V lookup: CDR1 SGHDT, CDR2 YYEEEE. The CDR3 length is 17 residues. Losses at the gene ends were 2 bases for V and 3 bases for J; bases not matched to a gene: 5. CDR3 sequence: CASSFGTSGGTKETQYF. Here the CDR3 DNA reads TGTGCCAGCAGCTTCGGGACTAGCGGGGGGACCAAAGAGACCCAGTACTTC.